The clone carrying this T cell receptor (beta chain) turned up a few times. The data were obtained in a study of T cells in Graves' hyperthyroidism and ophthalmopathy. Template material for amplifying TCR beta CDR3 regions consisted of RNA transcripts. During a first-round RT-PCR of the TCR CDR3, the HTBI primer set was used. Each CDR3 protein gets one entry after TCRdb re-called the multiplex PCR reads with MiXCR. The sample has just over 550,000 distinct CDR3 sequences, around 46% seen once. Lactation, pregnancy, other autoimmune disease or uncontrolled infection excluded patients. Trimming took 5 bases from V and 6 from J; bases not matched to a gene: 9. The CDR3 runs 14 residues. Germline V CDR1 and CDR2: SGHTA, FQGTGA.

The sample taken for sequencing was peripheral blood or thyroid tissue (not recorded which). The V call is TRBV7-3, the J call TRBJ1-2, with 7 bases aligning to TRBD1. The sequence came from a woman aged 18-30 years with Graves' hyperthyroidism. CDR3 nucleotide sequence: TGTGCCAGCAGCCAAGAATCAGGGGGGGATGGCTACACCTTC. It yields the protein CASSQESGGDGYTF.